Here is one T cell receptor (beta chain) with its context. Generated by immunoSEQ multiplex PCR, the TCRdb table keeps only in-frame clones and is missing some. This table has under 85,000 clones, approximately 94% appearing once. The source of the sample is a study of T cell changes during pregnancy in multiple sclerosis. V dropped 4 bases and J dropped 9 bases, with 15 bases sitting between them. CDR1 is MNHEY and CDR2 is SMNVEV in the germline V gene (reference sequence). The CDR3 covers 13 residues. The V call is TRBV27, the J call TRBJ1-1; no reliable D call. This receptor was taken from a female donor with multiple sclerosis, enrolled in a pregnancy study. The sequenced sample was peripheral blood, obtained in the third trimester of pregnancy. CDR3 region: CASSSRGALKAFF. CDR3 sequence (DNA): TGTGCCAGCAGTTCCCGAGGAGCGCTAAAAGCTTTCTTT.